Presented here are 3 T cell receptor beta chains from one specimen sequenced in a study of blood T cells in healthy people across ages. It was with a sample-barcoded 5' primer and a J-beta primer mix that a second PCR of about 7 to 12 cycles was run. TCRdb called the 5' RACE reads again in MiXCR, with one record for every CDR3 protein. The sample includes hundreds of thousands of distinct CDR3 sequences, 35% to 50% of them seen just once. What was sequenced was blood. The receptor source for this set is an older man in good health.

The chain uses TRBV14 and TRBJ2-1; D possibly corresponds to TRBD2 (7 bases). The length of the CDR3 is 15 residues. Trimming removed 3 bases from V and 6 bases from J, with 15 bases in between. Germline CDR1 is SGHDN and CDR2 is FVKESK. CDR3 coding DNA: TGTGCCAGCAGCCAGGGCGGGGGCCTTATCAATGAGCAGTTCTTC. Amino acid sequence: CASSQGGGLINEQFF.

In its sample, this clonotype was seen a few times. The chain joins TRBV7-2 to TRBJ1-6; a weak D match, TRBD1 (6 bases). CDR1 is SGHTA and CDR2 is FQGNSA in the germline V gene. The CDR3 consists of 14 residues. The V and J ends lost 6 bases and 7 bases respectively, with 13 bases between them. CDR3 loop: CASRPGGRNSPLHF. The CDR3 DNA reads as TGTGCCAGCAGGCCCGGGGGGCGGAATTCACCCCTCCACTTT.

This clonotype was seen more than once but under ten times. V gene TRBV11-2 combines with J gene TRBJ2-3; 13 bases agree with TRBD2. J gave up 6 bases and V 5 bases, and 5 bases lay outside the gene matches. This CDR3 is built from 15 residues. CDR1 and CDR2 from the germline V gene are SGHAT and FQNNGV. Here the CDR3 DNA reads TGTGCCAGCAGCCCCCAGACTAGCGGGAGGGATACGCAGTATTTT. It specifies CASSPQTSGRDTQYF.